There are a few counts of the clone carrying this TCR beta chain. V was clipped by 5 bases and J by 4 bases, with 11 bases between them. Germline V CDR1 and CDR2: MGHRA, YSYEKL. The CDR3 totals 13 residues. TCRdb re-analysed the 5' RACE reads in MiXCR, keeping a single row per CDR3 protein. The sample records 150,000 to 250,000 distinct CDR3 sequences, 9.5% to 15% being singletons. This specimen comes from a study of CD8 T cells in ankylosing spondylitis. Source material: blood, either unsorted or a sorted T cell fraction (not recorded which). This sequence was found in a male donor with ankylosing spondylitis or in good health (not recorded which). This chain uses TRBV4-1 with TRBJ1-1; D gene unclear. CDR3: CASSNRGGTEAFF. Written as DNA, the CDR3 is TGCGCCAGCAGCAACCGGGGTGGCACTGAAGCTTTCTTT.